What follows are 11 T cell receptor beta chains derived from one specimen sequenced in a study of blood T cell repertoires in COVID-19. Clones were sequenced by immunoSEQ multiplex PCR, and TCRdb holds only the in-frame ones, with some missing. The sample consists of about 70,000 clones, 70% to 90% of them appearing once. Sequencing was done on a sample of peripheral blood. These receptors were obtained from a human donor in a cohort sampled during active COVID-19.

The J gene is TRBJ1-5, the V gene TRBV18; 7 nucleotides match TRBD1. V was pared by 6 bases and J by 7 bases, with 6 bases of the junction left unmatched. Germline-derived CDR1 and CDR2 are KGHSH and LQKENI. CDR3 size: 13 residues. CDR3 DNA: TGTGCCAGCTCGCAAACAGGGGTCCAGCCCCAGCATTTT. Its translation: CASSQTGVQPQHF.

The V call is TRBV7-2, the J call TRBJ2-7, with D possibly matching TRBD1 (5 bases). This CDR3 comprises 15 residues. V lost 1 base to trimming and J lost 4 bases, with 14 bases between them. Germline V gives CDR1 SGHTA, CDR2 FQGNSA. DNA for the CDR3: TGTGCCAGCAGCTTAGTGGCAGGGTTCGAGTACGAGCAGTACTTC. It is translated as CASSLVAGFEYEQYF.

The J gene is TRBJ2-1, the V gene TRBV7-2, with D hard to call. The germline CDR1 and CDR2 sequences are SGHTA and FQGNSA. V was shortened by 3 bases and J by 6 bases, with 3 bases between the two germline ends. This CDR3 is built from 11 residues. The CDR3 protein is CASSFSNEQFF. The CDR3 DNA sequence: TGTGCCAGCAGCTTTAGCAATGAGCAGTTCTTC.

The rearrangement links TRBV23-1 to TRBJ1-5; no definite D call. TRBV23-1 falls under the ORF class, with uncertain function. There are 19 residues in the CDR3. The V and J ends lost 0 bases and 0 bases respectively, with 18 bases between them. The DNA of the CDR3 is TGCGCCAGCAGTCAATCGAGAGGCGGAGGGCGGTATAGCAATCAGCCCCAGCATTTT. It specifies CASSQSRGGGRYSNQPQHF.

This clone has a handful of counts. This chain connects TRBV10-3 to TRBJ1-1; D is ambiguous. This CDR3 has 12 amino acids. Between the trimmed V and J ends, which lost 5 bases and 8 bases, there was a span of 12 bases. Germline values: CDR1 ENHRY, CDR2 SYGVKD. The CDR3: CAISRGGAEAFF. The DNA for the CDR3 is TGTGCCATCAGTCGGGGTGGCGCCGAAGCTTTCTTT.

This sequence joins TRBV7-4 and TRBJ1-5; D might be TRBD1 (6 bases). The CDR3 runs to 18 residues. V lost 1 base and J lost 2, with 18 bases in between. From germline, CDR1 is SGHVT and CDR2 SQSDAQ. Written as DNA, the CDR3 is TGTGCCAGCAGCTTAGGCGGGGGGGCAATAGAATGCAATCAGCCCCAGCATTTT. This gives the protein CASSLGGGAIECNQPQHF.

The CDR3 DNA follows: TGTGCCAGCAGCCCCCTACTCGACGCGGGGGTCCCCTACGAGCAGTACTTC. This gives the protein CASSPLLDAGVPYEQYF. This rearrangement joins TRBV7-9 to TRBJ2-7; TRBD2 agrees at 7 bases. After removal of 5 bases from V and 2 bases from J, the junction contained 15 bases not matched to a gene. Looked up from germline, CDR1 is SEHNR and CDR2 is FQNEAQ (reference sequence). The CDR3 extends over 17 amino acids.

The chain joins TRBV19 to TRBJ1-2; D is perhaps TRBD1 (6 bases). Germline-derived CDR1 and CDR2 are LNHDA and SQIVND (reference sequence). Trimming removed 7 bases at V and 7 bases at J, with 16 bases between. CDR3 size: 13 residues. CDR3 nucleotides: TGTGCCAGTACCACCCCGGGGGGCCGTGGCTACACCTTC. Residues: CASTTPGGRGYTF.

The table lists this clone with a few counts. V and J are TRBV14 and TRBJ1-6; 9 nucleotides line up with TRBD1. There are 13 residues in the CDR3. J lost 10 bases, V lost 6 bases, and 4 bases had no gene match. Germline V gives CDR1 SGHDN, CDR2 FVKESK. For the CDR3, the DNA is TGTGCCAGCAGTCCGGGACAGGGATCACCCCTCCACTTT. The encoded protein is CASSPGQGSPLHF.

V usage is TRBV5-4 and J usage is TRBJ1-4; weak D call: TRBD1 (5 bases). CDR1 and CDR2 (germline): SGHNT, YYREEE (reference sequence). V lost 2 bases and J lost 8, with 13 bases in between. The CDR3 has 14 residues. For the CDR3, the DNA is TGTGCCAGCAGCTTAAAGGGGCGAAGCGAAAAACTGTTTTTT. This translates into CASSLKGRSEKLFF. Full variable domain (missing parts from reference TRBV5-4 and TRBJ1-4): ETGVTQSPTHLIKTRGQQVTLRCSSQSGHNTVSWYQQALGQGPQFIFQYYREEENGRGNFPPRFSGLQFPNYSSELNVNALELDDSALYLCASSLKGRSEKLFFGSGTQLSVL.

V is TRBV24-1 and J is TRBJ1-4; TRBD1 matches at 9 bases. V lost 2 bases and J lost 6; bases outside the gene matches: 6. The CDR3 runs to 16 residues. Germline CDR1 is KGHDR and CDR2 is SFDVKD. The CDR3 protein is CATSDSADRGYEKLFF. The CDR3 DNA sequence: TGTGCCACCAGTGATTCCGCGGACAGGGGCTATGAAAAACTGTTTTTT.